This T cell receptor (beta chain) emerged from a study of cytomegalovirus exposure and HLA in healthy donors. On the study more broadly: Approximately 80 million unique TCRs, all from HLA-typed donors, were included in an early release of the data.

PCR primers comprised 60 Vbeta and 13 Jbeta primers. The method was immunoSEQ multiplex PCR; TCRdb's version includes in-frame clones alone and lacks a portion of them. This sample yields 150,000 or so clones, of which over 60% are seen a single time; about an eighth belongs to the top ten. Trimming at V came to 4 bases and at J to 0 bases, leaving 0 bases not matched to a gene. CDR3 length equals 13 residues. Germline V gene data show CDR1 as LNHDA and CDR2 as SQIVND (reference sequence). Sequenced: PBMCs. The clonotype comes from a man aged 40-49 years in good health and CMV-seropositive. This chain joins TRBV19 and TRBJ2-7, with 7 bases that match TRBD1. In DNA form, the CDR3 reads TGTGCCAGTAGTAGGACAGGCTCCTACGAGCAGTACTTC. Residues: CASSRTGSYEQYF.